This TCR beta chain appears in the sequencing data of a study of shared clonotypes between healthy human individuals. Background on the study: In total, the donors were a couple of women and a few men aged 18 to 49.

In germline, CDR1 is GTSNPN, CDR2 SVGIG (reference sequence). The CDR3 has 13 residues. Trimming cost V 3 bases and J 6 bases, with 12 bases left between them. In the original analysis: ImmunoSEQ supplied junction-only sequences lacking quality scores, so filtering was different. Some clones are missing from TCRdb's copy, which holds only in-frame ones; the method was immunoSEQ multiplex PCR. Clone size and the V and J calls come from that table; the DNA yielded D and trimming. The data show more than 2 million clones, nearly 97% seen once. Sequenced sample: naive CD4+ T cells sorted from blood. Subset noted: CD45RA+ positively selected. The chain couples TRBV30 to TRBJ2-1; D is perhaps TRBD2 (6 bases). The receptor was isolated from a man aged 18 to 29 in good health. The CDR3 spells CAWSFLASNEQFF. The DNA of the CDR3 is TGTGCCTGGAGCTTCCTAGCGTCCAATGAGCAGTTCTTC.